These 4 T cell receptor beta chains originate from one sample sequenced in a study of long-term antiretroviral therapy in people with HIV. Researchers report immunoSEQ v3.0 was run at survey level. The repertoire was sequenced with immunoSEQ multiplex PCR; TCRdb's copy has only in-frame clones and lacks some. The sample lists around 21,000 clones; 82% were seen once. Sequencing was performed on unsorted PBMCs, taken at the start of antiretroviral therapy. All receptors derive from a man in his fifties with HIV.

The chain recombines TRBV28 with TRBJ1-1, with a weak D call TRBD1 (6 bases). V was clipped by 6 bases and J by 4 bases, with 12 bases between them. The germline V gene encodes CDR1 MDHEN and CDR2 SYDVKM. The CDR3 runs to 13 residues. The CDR3 DNA reads TGTGCCAGCAGACTAACAGGGCCCACTGAAGCTTTCTTT. Its protein product is CASRLTGPTEAFF.

This chain connects TRBV27 to TRBJ1-1, with D perhaps matching TRBD1 (5 bases). This CDR3 region has 13 residues. The germline CDR1 and CDR2 sequences are MNHEY and SMNVEV (reference sequence). V was pared by 2 bases and J by 6 bases, with 10 bases between. The CDR3 bases are TGTGCCAGCAGTTTAACCTCGGGGGCTGAAGCTTTCTTT. It yields the protein CASSLTSGAEAFF.

The genes are TRBV7-9 and TRBJ1-4, with TRBD1 identical over 10 bases. The CDR3 is 15 residues long. J gave up 7 bases and V 5 bases, and 7 bases lay outside the gene matches. Germline V lookup: CDR1 SEHNR, CDR2 FQNEAQ (reference sequence). The CDR3 here is CASSGGQGESEKLFF. CDR3 DNA: TGTGCCAGCAGCGGTGGACAGGGGGAGAGTGAAAAACTGTTTTTT. Combining the CDR3 with reference TRBV7-9 and TRBJ1-4 gives the whole variable domain DTGVSQNPRHKITKRGQNVTFRCDPISEHNRLYWYRQTLGQGPEFLTYFQNEAQLEKSRLLSDRFSAERPKGSFSTLEIQRTEQGDSAMYLCASSGGQGESEKLFFGSGTQLSVL.

This chain links TRBV2 with TRBJ2-5; D is possibly TRBD1 (6 bases). Germline V gives CDR1 SNHLY, CDR2 FYNNEI. Trimming took 6 bases from V and 4 from J, leaving 12 bases between them. This CDR3 region has 13 residues. The CDR3 DNA reads TGTGCCAGCAGAGGGGGTGGTATAGAGACCCAGTACTTC. Translated: CASRGGGIETQYF.